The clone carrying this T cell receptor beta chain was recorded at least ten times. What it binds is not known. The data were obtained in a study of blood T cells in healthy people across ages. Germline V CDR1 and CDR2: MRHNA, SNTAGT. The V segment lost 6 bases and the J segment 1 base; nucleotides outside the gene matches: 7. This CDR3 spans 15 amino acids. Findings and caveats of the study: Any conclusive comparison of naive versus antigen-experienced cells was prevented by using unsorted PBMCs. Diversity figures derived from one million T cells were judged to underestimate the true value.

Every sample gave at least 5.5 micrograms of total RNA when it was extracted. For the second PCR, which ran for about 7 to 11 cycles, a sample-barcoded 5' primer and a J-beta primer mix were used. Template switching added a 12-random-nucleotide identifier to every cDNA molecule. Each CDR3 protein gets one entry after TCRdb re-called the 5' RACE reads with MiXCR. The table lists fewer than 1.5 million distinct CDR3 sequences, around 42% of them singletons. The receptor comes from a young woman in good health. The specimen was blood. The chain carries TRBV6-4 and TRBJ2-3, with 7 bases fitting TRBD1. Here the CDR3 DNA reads TGTGCCAGCAGCGCCACAGGGGACGGCACAGATACGCAGTATTTT. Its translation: CASSATGDGTDTQYF.